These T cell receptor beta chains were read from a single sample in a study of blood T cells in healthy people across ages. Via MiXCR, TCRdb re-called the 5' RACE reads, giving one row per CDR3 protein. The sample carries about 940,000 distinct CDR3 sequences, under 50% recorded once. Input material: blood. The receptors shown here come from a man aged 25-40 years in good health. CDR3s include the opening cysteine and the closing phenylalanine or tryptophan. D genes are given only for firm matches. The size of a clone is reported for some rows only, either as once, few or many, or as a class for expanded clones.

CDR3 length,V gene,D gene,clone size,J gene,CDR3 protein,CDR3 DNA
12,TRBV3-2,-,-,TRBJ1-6,CASIQANSPLHF,TGTGCCAGCATCCAGGCAAATTCACCCCTCCACTTT
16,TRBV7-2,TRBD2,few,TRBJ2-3,CASSQIGTTSTDTQYF,TGTGCCAGCAGCCAAATCGGGACTACTAGCACAGATACGCAGTATTTT
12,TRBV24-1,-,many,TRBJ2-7,CATSGGSYEQYF,TGTGCCACCAGTGGGGGCTCCTACGAGCAGTACTTC
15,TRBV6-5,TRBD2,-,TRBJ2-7,CAGSYLAGGSYEQYF,TGTGCCGGCAGTTACTTGGCGGGGGGCTCCTACGAGCAGTACTTC
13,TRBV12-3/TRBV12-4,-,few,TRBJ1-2,CASSPGGAYGYTF,TGTGCCAGCAGCCCCGGGGGGGCCTATGGCTACACCTTC
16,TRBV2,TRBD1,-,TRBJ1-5,CASSKEGQGPDQPQHF,TGTGCCAGCAGTAAGGAGGGACAGGGCCCCGATCAGCCCCAGCATTTT
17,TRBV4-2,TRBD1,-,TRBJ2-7,CASSPHAGTGGDYEQYF,TGTGCCAGCAGTCCCCACGCCGGGACAGGGGGCGACTACGAGCAGTACTTC
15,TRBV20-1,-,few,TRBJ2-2,CSARESGRGTGELFF,TGCAGTGCTAGAGAATCCGGGCGGGGCACCGGGGAGCTGTTTTTT
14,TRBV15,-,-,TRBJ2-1,CATSRNIQGNEQFF,TGTGCCACCAGCAGAAATATACAGGGCAATGAGCAGTTCTTC
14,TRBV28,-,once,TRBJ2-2,CASSLGGRAGELFF,TGTGCCAGCAGCTTGGGGGGAAGGGCCGGGGAGCTGTTTTTT